These 8 T cell receptor beta chains were sequenced from one sample in a study of response to subunit inactivated influenza vaccine. Each CDR3 protein is one row after TCRdb ran MiXCR on the RT-PCR reads. The repertoire consists of 300,000 to 350,000 distinct CDR3 sequences, with over 20% occurring once and the leading ten covering 10% to 13%. The material sequenced was PBMCs from blood, taken about 20 months after vaccination. These receptors were taken from a man aged 45 to 70 who received an inactivated influenza vaccine.

This clonotype came up a few times. The chain recombines TRBV5-1 with TRBJ1-3; D ambiguous. V shed 4 bases and J shed 4 bases, with 9 bases lying between them. The CDR3 runs to 13 residues. CDR1 SGHRS and CDR2 YFSETQ come from the germline V gene. Here the CDR3 reads CASSPATGNTIYF. The CDR3 nucleotides are TGCGCCAGCAGCCCAGCGACAGGAAACACCATATATTTT.

The V call is TRBV12-3 or TRBV12-4, the J call TRBJ2-5, with no clear D. CDR3 size: 16 residues. Trimming removed 6 bases from V and 3 bases from J, with 20 bases in between. The CDR3 region has the DNA TGTGCCAGCAGGATAATAGCCAAGGGAAGTAAAGAGACCCAGTACTTC. Translation: CASRIIAKGSKETQYF.

This clonotype was seen many times. The chain uses TRBV4-2 and TRBJ1-2, with TRBD1 matching 9 bases. The CDR3 totals 15 residues. Germline-derived CDR1 and CDR2 are LGHNA and YNFKEQ. Trimming cost V 3 bases and J 3 bases; bases outside gene matches: 5. This CDR3 reads CASSHPRDRDYGYTF. DNA for the CDR3: TGTGCCAGCAGCCACCCCCGGGACAGGGACTATGGCTACACCTTC.

This clonotype was counted only a few times. The CDR3 loop is CASSLRGLGTGELFF. CDR3 bases: TGCGCCAGCAGCTTAAGGGGCTTAGGCACCGGGGAGCTGTTTTTT. The V gene is TRBV5-1, the J gene TRBJ2-2; perhaps TRBD1 as D (5 bases). Trimming left V 2 bases short and J 4 bases short, with 12 bases between. Per germline, CDR1 SGHRS and CDR2 YFSETQ. This CDR3 is 15 amino acids long.

This clonotype was found a few times. This sequence joins TRBV20-1 and TRBJ1-1, with 9 bases that match TRBD1. The CDR3 sequence is 15 residues long. Germline CDR1 DFQATT, CDR2 SNEGSKA (reference sequence). Trimming at V came to 7 bases and at J to 1 base, leaving 10 bases not matched to a gene. The CDR3 nucleotides are TGCAGTGAGGGGCGACCGGGACAGGGGAACACTGAAGCTTTCTTT. Amino acids: CSEGRPGQGNTEAFF.

This clonotype has just a few counts. The V call is TRBV7-2, the J call TRBJ1-1, with 8 bases matching TRBD1. Trimming at V came to 5 bases and at J to 10 bases, leaving 9 bases not matched to a gene. CDR1 is SGHTA and CDR2 is FQGNSA in the germline V gene. The CDR3 length is 13 residues. CDR3 DNA: TGTGCCAGCAGCCCCGCAGGGGGCTGGGGAGCTTTCTTT. Translated, it gives CASSPAGGWGAFF.

This clonotype has ten or more counts. This chain connects TRBV4-2 to TRBJ1-5, with D possibly TRBD1 on 5 matching bases. The CDR3 runs 18 residues. From germline, CDR1 is LGHNA and CDR2 YNFKEQ. Trimming took off 0 bases at V and 0 bases at J, with 15 bases between the two ends. The CDR3 DNA is TGTGCCAGCAGCCAAGACGTCGACAGATTTTATAGCAATCAGCCCCAGCATTTT. Its translation: CASSQDVDRFYSNQPQHF.

About this clonotype: The CDR3 end shows no conserved phenylalanine or tryptophan, and so a read error is likely. The chain couples TRBV11-2 to TRBJ1-1, with 7 bases aligning to TRBD1. The germline CDR1 and CDR2 sequences are SGHAT and FQNNGV. The CDR3 extends over 14 amino acids. V gave up 2 bases and J gave up 3 bases; unmatched junction bases: 3. CDR3 in amino acids: CASSLTGQDTEAFL. Here the CDR3 DNA reads TGTGCCAGCAGCTTAACCGGACAGGACACTGAAGCTTTCTTA.